Sequencing of this TCR beta chain was carried out in a study of beta chain features in type 1 diabetes. The study, taken as a whole, reports: Amplification by PCR could prefer shorter templates, with the same effect in patients and controls.

The V and J ends lost 1 base and 2 bases respectively, with 14 bases between them. CDR3 length equals 16 residues. CDR1 and CDR2 from the germline V gene are MDHEN and SYDVKM. The study reverse transcribed the entire isolated RNA, so it sequenced expressed TCRB transcripts. Measured with immunoSEQ multiplex PCR; TCRdb has only the in-frame clones, and not every one. Here the sample spans some 150,000 clones, 6.9% being singletons. This clone was counted a few times. Its specificity is unknown. This sequence joins TRBV28 and TRBJ2-5; perhaps TRBD2 as D (5 bases). The sequence derives from a woman in her thirties in good health. The sequenced sample was central memory CD4+ T cells from blood. CDR3 bases: TGTGCCAGCAGTTTATTCGGGGAAGCCACTCAAGAGACCCAGTACTTC. This sequence encodes CASSLFGEATQETQYF.